Listed below are T cell receptor beta chains from one sample, sequenced in a study of radiotherapy plus CTLA-4 blockade in lung cancer. TCRdb's table, derived via immunoSEQ multiplex PCR, lists solely in-frame clones and lacks some. This sample has roughly 50,000 clones, with roughly 76% found just once. The sequencing used peripheral blood, collected from a patient treated with radiotherapy plus ipilimumab. The receptors shown here come from a human donor with non-small cell lung cancer who had stable disease on radiotherapy plus ipilimumab. CDR3s include the opening cysteine and the closing phenylalanine or tryptophan. The D gene is left open where the match is weak. Size tells how often a clone was seen (once, few, many) or the class of an expanded clone, and some rows leave it out.

d_call,j_call,v_call,clone_size,cdr3_nt,cdr3_aa
-,TRBJ2-3,TRBV5-8,-,TGTGCCAGCAGCTTGCGAGGGAGTACGCAGTATTTT,CASSLRGSTQYF
TRBD1,TRBJ1-2,TRBV6-4,-,TGTGCCAGCAGTGCCCAGACAGGGAACTATGGCTACACCTTC,CASSAQTGNYGYTF
-,TRBJ1-5,TRBV28,few,TGTGCCAGCAGTCCCCGGACATCGTATAGCAATCAGCCCCAGCATTTT,CASSPRTSYSNQPQHF
TRBD2,TRBJ2-1,TRBV28,-,TGTGCCAGCAGTTTGGGAGGGGACTCCTACAATGAGCAGTTCTTC,CASSLGGDSYNEQFF
-,TRBJ2-1,TRBV19,-,TGTGCCAGTAGTTCCCGGACCGACTCCTACAATGAGCAGTTCTTC,CASSSRTDSYNEQFF
-,TRBJ1-5,TRBV19,-,TGTGCCAGTAGTATAGAGAATCAGCCCCAGCATTTT,CASSIENQPQHF
-,TRBJ2-1,TRBV2,once,TGTGCCAGCAGTGAAAGCCCAGGGTCCTACAATGAGCAGTTCTTC,CASSESPGSYNEQFF
TRBD1,TRBJ1-2,TRBV4-1,-,TGCGCCAGCAGCCAAGAGGAGGGACAGGTACGAGCTAACTATGGCTACACCTTC,CASSQEEGQVRANYGYTF
TRBD1,TRBJ2-2,TRBV19,-,TGTGCCAGTAGAAAAAGACCCGGGACAGGGAACACCGGGGAGCTGTTTTTT,CASRKRPGTGNTGELFF
-,TRBJ1-5,TRBV10-3,-,TGTGCCATCAGTGCGACGGACCCTAGCAATCAGCCCCAGCATTTT,CAISATDPSNQPQHF
TRBD2,TRBJ2-1,TRBV6-4,-,TGTGCCAGCAGTGACTGGGCAGCGGGGGGGCCGGGTAATGAGCAGTTCTTC,CASSDWAAGGPGNEQFF
-,TRBJ1-6,TRBV5-4,few,TGTGCCAGCAGCCTCAGTAGGACGAATTCACCCCTCCACTTT,CASSLSRTNSPLHF
-,TRBJ2-3,TRBV27,-,TGTGCCAGCAGTTTATCAAGGGGGGCCGGGGGGAACACAGATACGCAGTATTTT,CASSLSRGAGGNTDTQYF
TRBD1,TRBJ1-2,TRBV5-4,-,TGTGCCAGCAGCTTGGACAGGGGAGGCTACACCTTC,CASSLDRGGYTF
-,TRBJ1-2,TRBV6-1,-,TGTGCCAGCAGTGAAGGGGACTCAAACTATGGCTACACCTTC,CASSEGDSNYGYTF
-,TRBJ1-2,TRBV28,-,TGTGCCAGCTCCCGGGGCCTACTCTATGGCTACACCTTC,CASSRGLLYGYTF
-,TRBJ1-1,TRBV7-9,few,TGTGCCAGCAGCACGGACACCATGAACACTGAAGCTTTCTTT,CASSTDTMNTEAFF
TRBD2,TRBJ2-5,TRBV2,few,TGTGCCAGCATTGCGGGACTAGCGACGTACCAAGAGACCCAGTACTTC,CASIAGLATYQETQYF
-,TRBJ2-1,TRBV6-5,-,TGTGCCAGCAGTTACTCGATAGAGACGCATGAGCAGTTCTTC,CASSYSIETHEQFF
-,TRBJ2-2,TRBV5-1,-,TGCGCCAGCAGCCCCTGGGGTTCGGGGGCTTCGAACACCGGGGAGCTGTTTTTT,CASSPWGSGASNTGELFF
TRBD2,TRBJ2-1,TRBV4-2,-,TGTGCCAGCAGCCAAGATTGGATCGGCGGGGGGGCCTCCTACAATGAGCAGTTCTTC,CASSQDWIGGGASYNEQFF
-,TRBJ1-1,TRBV5-6,-,TGTGCCAGCAGCTTGGAGTATGAAGCTTTCTTT,CASSLEYEAFF
-,TRBJ1-1,TRBV7-8,-,TGTGCCAGCAGCCTCGGGACCCCGAACACTGAAGCTTTCTTT,CASSLGTPNTEAFF
TRBD1,TRBJ1-3,TRBV9,-,TGTGCCAGCAGCGAGGGGACAGGGGGTGGAAACACCATATATTTT,CASSEGTGGGNTIYF
TRBD1,TRBJ1-4,TRBV7-3,-,TGTGCCAGCAGCCGGACAGGGAGATCATCTAATGAAAAACTGTTTTTT,CASSRTGRSSNEKLFF
-,TRBJ2-7,TRBV11-3,-,TGTGCCAGCAACTACGTGGGGGGCAGGTACGAGCAGTACTTC,CASNYVGGRYEQYF
-,TRBJ1-2,TRBV19,-,TGTGCCAGTAGCAAAGATTTCCTTTCCGGGACACACTCAGCTAACTATGGCTACACCTTC,CASSKDFLSGTHSANYGYTF
TRBD1,TRBJ2-5,TRBV7-6,-,TGTGCCAGCAGCTCGACCCCAGACAGGGGCCGGGAGACCCAGTACTTC,CASSSTPDRGRETQYF
TRBD1,TRBJ1-2,TRBV7-9,few,TGTGCCAGCAGCTTTAACCAGGGACAGAGATATGGCTACACCTTC,CASSFNQGQRYGYTF
TRBD1,TRBJ1-2,TRBV9,-,TGTGCCAGCAGCGAGACCGGGACAGGGGATGGTGGCTACACCTTC,CASSETGTGDGGYTF
-,TRBJ1-1,TRBV16,-,TGTGCCAGCAGCCAAGGGCGACGGCAGATCACTGAAGCTTTCTTT,CASSQGRRQITEAFF
-,TRBJ2-7,TRBV15,-,TGTGCCACCAGCAGATCGAGAGGCGAGCAGTACTTC,CATSRSRGEQYF
-,TRBJ2-5,TRBV18,-,TGTGCCAGTTCACCACCGAACCTACAAGAGACCCAGTACTTC,CASSPPNLQETQYF
-,TRBJ1-1,TRBV18,-,TGTGCCAGCTCAATGTCTTCCTTTGGCACTGAAGCTTTCTTT,CASSMSSFGTEAFF
-,TRBJ1-4,TRBV28,-,TGTGCCAGCAGCCTGATCGGGGTTGATGAAAAACTGTTTTTT,CASSLIGVDEKLFF
TRBD1,TRBJ1-5,TRBV6-1,once,TGTGCCAGCAGGGACAGGGGATTAGGCAATCAGCCCCAGCATTTT,CASRDRGLGNQPQHF
-,TRBJ2-1,TRBV18,-,TGTGCCAGCTCACGGAACAGGGATGCCTACAATGAGCAGTTCTTC,CASSRNRDAYNEQFF
-,TRBJ2-2,TRBV6-5,-,TGTGCCAGCAGTTCCCGGCCGGGGGAGAACACCGGGGAGCTGTTTTTT,CASSSRPGENTGELFF
TRBD2,TRBJ2-3,TRBV4-1,-,TGCGCCAGCAGCCGACTCTTGGGAGCGGGGGGTTCGACAGATACGCAGTATTTT,CASSRLLGAGGSTDTQYF
-,TRBJ2-2,TRBV27,-,TGTGCCAGCAGGACAGCGAACACCGGGGAGCTGTTTTTT,CASRTANTGELFF
-,TRBJ1-3,TRBV29-1,-,TGCAGCGTTAAATTTTCTGGAAACACCATATATTTT,CSVKFSGNTIYF
-,TRBJ1-1,TRBV9,-,TGTGCCAGCAGCGTAGCGGGGAGGCCCGCTGAAGCTTTCTTT,CASSVAGRPAEAFF
-,TRBJ1-5,TRBV12-2,-,TGTGCAAGTCGACCCGACAGGGAGAAGGGCAATCAGCCCCAGCATTTT,CASRPDREKGNQPQHF